The entry below describes one T cell receptor beta chain. The antigen remains unidentified. This specimen comes from a study of cytotoxic CD8 clonotypes in ibrutinib-treated CLL. Overall study context: Patients attained 24 partial and 2 complete responses; at median about 70 months, around 15 remained remitted while 12 progressed. Response sampling took place at median 12 months of treatment, range 6 to 36. Notes on the study in general: Clonality, elevated at ibrutinib response, dropped back toward baseline at progression.

The germline V gene has CDR1 GTSNPN and CDR2 SVGIG (reference sequence). The CDR3 spans 16 residues. Trimming left V 0 bases short and J 5 bases short, with 19 bases between. The planned depth of sequencing spanned 1 in 200,000 to 1 in 1 million T cells. Method: immunoSEQ multiplex PCR; TCRdb's copy keeps in-frame clones and lacks some. The sample comprises tens of thousands of clones, about nine tenths of which are singletons, and 3% to 3.5% rests with the top ten. This sequence joins TRBV30 and TRBJ1-2; perhaps TRBD1 as D (6 bases). The origin of this receptor is a human donor with chronic lymphocytic leukemia. The source material was PBMCs, sampled after 12 months of ibrutinib treatment. The CDR3 DNA follows: TGTGCCTGGAGTGTACGTCCGGACGGGACAATTTATGGCTACACCTTC. Translated, it gives CAWSVRPDGTIYGYTF. Looking up the rest from reference TRBV30 and TRBJ1-2 gives the full variable domain: SQTIHQWPATLVQPVGSPLSLECTVEGTSNPNLYWYRQAAGRGLQLLFYSVGIGQISSEVPQNLSASRPQDRQFILSSKKLLLSDSGFYLCAWSVRPDGTIYGYTFGSGTRLTVV.